These 32 T cell receptor beta chains came from one sample sequenced in a study of T-cell reconstitution after alpha-beta-depleted transplantation in children (dated by TCRdb to about 2016). According to the study, the label for this sample's treatment or condition signals: allogeneic hematopoietic cell transplantation with graft depleted of TCRalphabeta T cells and CD19 B cells. Library construction relied on PCR. TCRdb names Illumina HiSeq 2500 as the instrument used. Molecular barcoding was employed in the preparation of TCR libraries, with unique molecular identifiers being used to normalize TCRbeta repertoire quantification. TCRdb reran the public reads through fastp at Q25 and MiXCR, keeping productive beta chains. Entries that share a CDR3 protein sequence are merged under the most common genes and DNA. Present in this sample are some 300,000 distinct CDR3 sequences, about 9.4% of which were seen just once. The ten largest clones represent approximately 7.6% of the sample.

The sequencing used PBMCs, collected before TCRalphabeta/CD19-depleted stem cell transplant. Every receptor here comes from a boy in the first two years of life with acute myeloid leukemia, due to receive a stem cell transplant.

This clonotype turned up a few times. The gene calls are TRBV28 and TRBJ1-1; D uncertain. Trimming took 3 bases from V and 0 from J, leaving 11 bases between them. CDR1 is MDHEN and CDR2 is SYDVKM in the germline V gene. The CDR3 length is 15 residues. The CDR3 DNA follows: TGTGCCAGCAGTTTGGGTTCGATGATGAACACTGAAGCTTTCTTT. Translation: CASSLGSMMNTEAFF.

This clonotype was seen ten or more times. The V call is TRBV28, the J call TRBJ1-5, with D maybe TRBD1 (5 bases). Per the germline V gene, CDR1 is MDHEN and CDR2 is SYDVKM. Trimming removed 3 bases from V and 5 bases from J, with 11 bases in between. The CDR3 has 14 residues. The CDR3 DNA follows: TGTGCCAGCAGTTTTTCAGGGTTGGATCAGCCCCAGCATTTT. Residues: CASSFSGLDQPQHF.

This clonotype has at least ten counts. The gene calls are TRBV9 and TRBJ1-2; no clear D gene. Germline V gene data show CDR1 as SGDLS and CDR2 as YYNGEE. CDR3 size: 12 residues. V lost 4 bases to trimming and J lost 6 bases, with 10 bases between them. The CDR3 loop is CASSQRVHGYTF. The CDR3 bases are TGTGCCAGCAGCCAGAGGGTCCATGGCTACACCTTC.

This rearrangement joins TRBV11-2 to TRBJ1-4; the D is unclear. CDR1 and CDR2 from the germline V gene are SGHAT and FQNNGV. V shed 2 bases and J shed 3 bases, with 7 bases lying between them. CDR3 length equals 14 residues. The CDR3 DNA is TGTGCCAGCAGCTTATGGGGATCTAATGAAAAACTGTTTTTT. It yields the protein CASSLWGSNEKLFF. The whole variable domain, filled in from reference TRBV11-2 and TRBJ1-4, reads EAGVAQSPRYKIIEKRQSVAFWCNPISGHATLYWYQQILGQGPKLLIQFQNNGVVDDSQLPKDRFSAERLKGVDSTLKIQPAKLEDSAVYLCASSLWGSNEKLFFGSGTQLSVL.

This clonotype occurred many times. The chain recombines TRBV7-8 with TRBJ2-1; D is possibly TRBD1 or TRBD2 (5 bases each). Between the trimmed V and J ends, which lost 5 bases and 9 bases, there was a span of 8 bases. The length of the CDR3 is 11 residues. The V gene's germline CDR1 is SGHVS and CDR2 FQNEAQ. The CDR3 DNA reads TGTGCCAGCAGCCGAGGGGCTGAGCAGTTCTTC. Protein product: CASSRGAEQFF.

The sample holds many counts of this clonotype. The V call is TRBV7-2, the J call TRBJ1-2; a weak D match, TRBD1 (5 bases). V was trimmed by 0 bases and J by 4 bases, leaving 12 bases between them. The CDR3 totals 15 residues. Germline CDR1 reads SGHTA; CDR2 reads FQGNSA. CDR3 region: CASSLARGDRYGYTF. The DNA for the CDR3 is TGTGCCAGCAGCTTAGCCCGGGGGGACCGCTATGGCTACACCTTC. The entire variable domain, with the rest obtained from reference TRBV7-2 and TRBJ1-2, is as follows: GAGVSQSPSNKVTEKGKDVELRCDPISGHTALYWYRQSLGQGLEFLIYFQGNSAPDKSGLPSDRFSAERTGGSVSTLTIQRTQQEDSAVYLCASSLARGDRYGYTFGSGTRLTVV.

This rearrangement joins TRBV12-3 or TRBV12-4 to TRBJ2-3; TRBD1 or TRBD2 may be the D gene (5 bases each). CDR3 size: 15 residues. With 4 bases removed from V and 6 bases from J, the gap between germline ends came to 17 bases. CDR3 sequence (DNA): TGTGCCAGCAGTTCGGGACCTCTAAAAGGGGATACGCAGTATTTT. Amino acids: CASSSGPLKGDTQYF.

Points on this clonotype: A clone one base away is much larger, so this may be a read error. The chain joins TRBV6-2 or TRBV6-3 to TRBJ1-1; tentative D call: TRBD1 (5 bases). CDR3 length equals 15 residues. Germline lookup yields CDR1 MNHEY and CDR2 SVGEGT. The CDR3 DNA is TGTGCCAGCAGCCTCGGGCGGGCGGAGGACACTGAAGCTTTGTTT. This sequence encodes CASSLGRAEDTEALF.

This clonotype was counted ten times or more. The genes are TRBV7-3 and TRBJ2-3; D may correspond to TRBD1 or TRBD2 (6 bases each). V lost 1 base and J lost 0, with 8 bases in between. The length of the CDR3 is 15 residues. In germline, CDR1 is SGHTA, CDR2 FQGTGA. DNA of the CDR3: TGTGCCAGCAGCTTAAGGGGGGCCAGCACAGATACGCAGTATTTT. This encodes CASSLRGASTDTQYF.

V is TRBV19 and J is TRBJ1-1; D gene uncertain. Germline CDR1 is LNHDA and CDR2 is SQIVND (reference sequence). CDR3 length equals 13 residues. V shed 7 bases and J shed 1 base, with 10 bases lying between them. The CDR3 reads CASMETENTEAFF. Written as DNA, the CDR3 is TGTGCCAGTATGGAAACCGAGAACACTGAAGCTTTCTTT.

This clonotype was detected many times. The chain has TRBV29-1 and TRBJ2-1, with 8 bases lining up with TRBD2. The J segment lost 0 bases and the V segment lost 1 base, leaving 5 bases of the junction unmatched. CDR1 is SQVTM, CDR2 ANQGSEA, per germline. CDR3 size: 16 residues. CDR3 sequence: CSVEAELAASYNEQFF. DNA of the CDR3: TGCAGCGTTGAAGCCGAACTAGCGGCCTCCTACAATGAGCAGTTCTTC.

The sample holds a few counts of this clonotype. V usage is TRBV6-6 and J usage is TRBJ2-2, with no clear D. Per the germline V gene, CDR1 is MNHNY and CDR2 is SVGAGI (reference sequence). The CDR3 is 13 amino acids. V was trimmed by 0 bases and J by 7 bases, leaving 6 bases between them. The CDR3: CASSYSGIGELFF. The CDR3 DNA follows: TGTGCCAGCAGTTACTCGGGAATCGGGGAGCTGTTTTTT.

The V and J genes are TRBV5-1 and TRBJ2-6, with D perhaps TRBD1 or TRBD2 (5 bases each). The CDR3 has 14 amino acids. Per germline, CDR1 SGHRS and CDR2 YFSETQ. V lost 6 bases, J lost 2 bases, and 9 bases lay in between. In DNA form, the CDR3 reads TGCGCCAGCAATCAGGGAGCTGGGGCCAACGTCCTGACTTTC. It translates to CASNQGAGANVLTF.

As to this clonotype: A much larger clone sits a single nucleotide away, making a read error possible. The chain has TRBV29-1 and TRBJ2-5; D is uncertain. Germline lookup yields CDR1 SQVTM and CDR2 ANQGSEA. This CDR3 contains 13 residues. V was shortened by 2 bases and J by 4 bases, with 11 bases between the two germline ends. The CDR3 DNA reads TGCAGCGTTGAATCTATACGCGGAGAGACCCAGTACTTC. It yields the protein CSVESIRGETQYF.

This clonotype occurred many times. This chain links TRBV27 with TRBJ2-1; 8 positions match TRBD2. CDR3 length equals 14 residues. Germline V gene lookup returns CDR1 MNHEY and CDR2 SMNVEV (reference sequence). The V gene end was trimmed by 3 bases and the J gene end by 8 bases; junction bases not matched to a gene: 6. The CDR3 loop reads CASSLSGGPHEQFF. CDR3 in DNA: TGTGCCAGCAGTTTGAGCGGGGGTCCCCATGAGCAGTTCTTC.

A few counts support this clonotype. The chain employs TRBV7-9 and TRBJ2-7; perhaps D is TRBD1 or TRBD2 (5 bases each). Germline V lookup: CDR1 SEHNR, CDR2 FQNEAQ (reference sequence). This CDR3 has 16 residues. Between the trimmed V and J ends, which lost 5 bases and 1 base, there was a span of 18 bases. The CDR3 spells CASSLVGASLSYEQYF. CDR3 bases: TGTGCCAGCAGCCTAGTCGGGGCGTCACTTTCCTACGAGCAGTACTTC.

The chain links TRBV7-2 to TRBJ2-1; D ambiguous. The ends were cut back, 1 base at V and 0 bases at J, with 7 bases in the middle. The CDR3 runs 15 residues. Germline CDR1 and CDR2: SGHTA and FQGNSA. This chain's CDR3 is CASSLVENSYNEQFF. CDR3 nucleotide sequence: TGTGCCAGCAGCTTAGTAGAAAACTCCTACAATGAGCAGTTCTTC. The entire variable domain, with the rest obtained from reference TRBV7-2 and TRBJ2-1, is as follows: GAGVSQSPSNKVTEKGKDVELRCDPISGHTALYWYRQSLGQGLEFLIYFQGNSAPDKSGLPSDRFSAERTGGSVSTLTIQRTQQEDSAVYLCASSLVENSYNEQFFGPGTRLTVL.

This clonotype was detected ten times or more. CDR3 bases: TGTGCCAGCAGTTACCGGCGACAGGGGGCGACTGGGGCCAACGTCCTGACTTTC. It yields the protein CASSYRRQGATGANVLTF. The chain carries TRBV6-5 and TRBJ2-6, with TRBD1 matching over 10 bases. In germline, CDR1 is MNHEY, CDR2 SVGAGI. The CDR3 has 18 amino acids. Unmatched junction bases numbered 6, after V lost 2 bases and J lost 2 bases.

In its sample, this clonotype was seen a few times. The J gene is TRBJ1-5, the V gene TRBV28; no clear D. The CDR3 is 15 residues long. CDR1 and CDR2 from the germline V gene are MDHEN and SYDVKM. V shed 7 bases and J shed 4 bases, with 17 bases lying between them. The DNA of the CDR3 is TGTGCCAGCATATGGAGAAAGGGCCCGAATCAGCCCCAGCATTTT. As protein: CASIWRKGPNQPQHF. Based on the CDR3 plus reference TRBV28 and TRBJ1-5, the full variable domain is DVKVTQSSRYLVKRTGEKVFLECVQDMDHENMFWYRQDPGLGLRLIYFSYDVKMKEKGDIPEGYSVSREKKERFSLILESASTNQTSMYLCASIWRKGPNQPQHFGDGTRLSIL.

Ten or more counts support this clonotype. The V call is TRBV28, the J call TRBJ2-5, with 10 nucleotides matching TRBD2. Trimming cost V 3 bases and J 1 base; bases outside gene matches: 5. The CDR3 is 16 residues long. CDR1 is MDHEN and CDR2 is SYDVKM in the germline V gene. The chain's CDR3 is CASSFGLAAFQETQYF. CDR3 nucleotides: TGTGCCAGCAGTTTCGGACTAGCGGCCTTCCAAGAGACCCAGTACTTC.

This clonotype was detected many times. The chain links TRBV6-2 or TRBV6-3 to TRBJ2-7, with D possibly being TRBD2 (6 bases). The CDR3 contains 15 residues. V was clipped by 1 base and J by 3 bases, with 13 bases between them. Looked up from germline, CDR1 is MNHEY and CDR2 is SVGEGT. CDR3 residues: CASSYYAGRSYEQYF. The CDR3 DNA reads as TGTGCCAGCAGTTACTATGCAGGGAGGAGCTACGAGCAGTACTTC.

At least ten counts were recorded for this clonotype. This chain links TRBV10-3 with TRBJ2-2; D gene unclear. CDR3 length: 13 amino acids. Trimming stripped 6 bases from V and 1 base from J, with 6 bases between. Germline V CDR1 and CDR2: ENHRY, SYGVKD. The CDR3 bases are TGTGCCATCAGGGCCGAGAACACCGGGGAGCTGTTTTTT. Its protein is CAIRAENTGELFF.

The chain uses TRBV11-1 and TRBJ2-7; the D gene is possibly TRBD2 (6 bases). The CDR3 spans 13 residues. The germline V gene encodes CDR1 SGHAT and CDR2 FQDESV (reference sequence). V gave up 2 bases and J gave up 6 bases, with 11 bases separating them. CDR3 region: CASSLPSGVEQYF. The CDR3, as DNA: TGTGCCAGCAGCTTACCATCGGGAGTCGAGCAGTACTTC.

This clonotype was counted many times. The rearrangement joins TRBV6-2 or TRBV6-3 to TRBJ2-7, with TRBD2 matching over 10 bases. After removal of 1 base from V and 6 bases from J, the junction contained 3 bases not matched to a gene. Germline lookup yields CDR1 MNHEY and CDR2 SVGEGT. The CDR3 runs to 14 residues. The CDR3 loop reads CASSYFPSGSEQYF. Here the CDR3 DNA reads TGTGCCAGCAGTTACTTCCCTAGCGGGAGCGAGCAGTACTTC.

Comment on this clonotype: Being one base from a much bigger clone, this may be a read error. The V gene is TRBV9, the J gene TRBJ2-3, with 9 bases matching TRBD2. The CDR3 has 16 residues. From germline, CDR1 is SGDLS and CDR2 YYNGEE. CDR3 coding DNA: TGTGACAGCAGCGTATCCGCGGGAGGGGGGGCAGATACGCAGTATTTT. Amino acids: CDSSVSAGGGADTQYF.

The sample holds many counts of this clonotype. The chain links TRBV2 to TRBJ1-4, with D possibly TRBD1 on 6 matching bases. V lost 5 bases and J lost 0, with 13 bases in between. The CDR3 length is 16 residues. Germline V gene sequence: CDR1 SNHLY, CDR2 FYNNEI. This chain's CDR3 is CASSRRGDSTNEKLFF. CDR3 coding DNA: TGTGCCAGCAGTCGCAGGGGAGATTCAACTAATGAAAAACTGTTTTTT.

Ten or more counts support this clonotype. This chain joins TRBV11-2 and TRBJ2-4, with TRBD2 identical over 8 bases. Trimming cost V 2 bases and J 2 bases; bases outside gene matches: 14. In germline, CDR1 is SGHAT, CDR2 FQNNGV. The CDR3 extends over 19 amino acids. CDR3 sequence: CASSLLSLAGAGTKNIQYF. The CDR3 DNA sequence: TGTGCCAGCAGCTTACTCAGCCTAGCGGGCGCGGGAACCAAAAACATTCAGTACTTC.

This clonotype was observed many times. The rearrangement links TRBV3-1 to TRBJ1-6; no clear D. Germline V gene data show CDR1 as LGHDT and CDR2 as YNNKEL (reference sequence). The length of the CDR3 is 15 residues. Trimming shortened V by 4 bases and J by 8 bases, and 15 bases separated the two germline ends. CDR3: CASSPLEGKDSPLHF. The DNA for the CDR3 is TGTGCCAGCAGCCCCCTGGAAGGGAAGGATTCACCCCTCCACTTT. Full variable domain (missing parts from reference TRBV3-1 and TRBJ1-6): DTAVSQTPKYLVTQMGNDKSIKCEQNLGHDTMYWYKQDSKKFLKIMFSYNNKELIINETVPNRFSPKSPDKAHLNLHINSLELGDSAVYFCASSPLEGKDSPLHFGNGTRLTVT.

This clonotype was observed many times. J is TRBJ2-1 and V is TRBV7-3, with TRBD2 identical over 12 bases. The CDR3 is made up of 21 amino acids. The V and J ends lost 0 bases and 7 bases, in that order; junction bases with no gene match: 19. Germline values: CDR1 SGHTA, CDR2 FQGTGA. For the CDR3, the DNA is TGTGCCAGCAGCTTAACGCCCCTCGCTAGCGGGAGGGCCGTTGATAGGAATGAGCAGTTCTTC. Protein: CASSLTPLASGRAVDRNEQFF.

This clonotype was observed many times. This chain links TRBV24-1 with TRBJ2-3; maybe TRBD2 (6 bases). Germline V gene sequence: CDR1 KGHDR, CDR2 SFDVKD. V lost 4 bases and J 4 bases, leaving 20 bases between the germline ends. The CDR3 is 17 amino acids. The CDR3 bases are TGTGCCACCAGTGAGGGACGGAGCGGGCCGGGTGCAGATACGCAGTATTTT. This sequence encodes CATSEGRSGPGADTQYF.

This clonotype was counted ten times or more. The gene calls are TRBV6-5 and TRBJ1-2, with 10 bases identical to TRBD1. The trim removed 0 bases at V and 6 bases at J, leaving 4 bases unmatched. CDR1 and CDR2 (germline): MNHEY, SVGAGI. CDR3 size: 15 residues. The DNA of the CDR3 is TGTGCCAGCAGTTACTCGTATGACAGGGGGCATGGCTACACCTTC. This translates into CASSYSYDRGHGYTF.

This clonotype occurred many times. The chain recombines TRBV4-2 with TRBJ2-3, with D hard to call. The V end lost 4 bases, the J end lost 0 bases, and 17 bases lay between the germline ends. Germline assignment: CDR1 LGHNA and CDR2 YNFKEQ. This CDR3 region has 17 residues. The chain's CDR3 is CASSPRPGKVSTDTQYF. DNA of the CDR3: TGTGCCAGCAGCCCCCGCCCGGGTAAGGTTAGCACAGATACGCAGTATTTT.